Below, 15 T cell receptor beta chains from the same sample are listed, as sequenced in a study of blood T cell repertoires in COVID-19. Using immunoSEQ multiplex PCR, the repertoire was profiled, and TCRdb retains in-frame clones only, with some absent. The sample includes about 140,000 clones, approximately 80% of them seen just once. Material for sequencing was peripheral blood. The receptors stem from a man between 65 and 85 years old who had recovered from COVID-19.

The rearrangement links TRBV6-5 to TRBJ1-1, with a possible D match to TRBD1 (6 bases). V lost 6 bases to trimming and J lost 3 bases, with 14 bases between them. The CDR3 extends over 14 amino acids. The V gene's germline CDR1 is MNHEY and CDR2 SVGAGI. The chain's CDR3 is CASSRGRGDTEAFF. The CDR3 DNA follows: TGTGCCAGCAGCCGGGGGCGGGGGGACACTGAAGCTTTCTTT.

The J gene is TRBJ2-7, the V gene TRBV6-5; 7 bases are shared with TRBD2. The CDR3 has 15 amino acids. The V segment lost 2 bases and the J segment 4 bases; nucleotides outside the gene matches: 8. Germline V gives CDR1 MNHEY, CDR2 SVGAGI. In DNA, the CDR3 is TGTGCCAGCAGTTACCCTGGGAGGGCCGGGTACGAGCAGTACTTC. Translated, it gives CASSYPGRAGYEQYF.

The chain has TRBV7-8 and TRBJ2-5, with D unresolved. Trimming left V 6 bases short and J 0 bases short, with 11 bases between. Germline lookup yields CDR1 SGHVS and CDR2 FQNEAQ. The length of the CDR3 is 14 residues. CDR3 sequence reads: CASSSGTYQETQYF. DNA of the CDR3: TGTGCCAGCAGTTCAGGAACGTACCAAGAGACCCAGTACTTC.

A single count supports this clone. V gene TRBV28 combines with J gene TRBJ1-2, with D unresolved. The CDR3 sequence is 13 residues long. Trimming stripped 6 bases from V and 2 bases from J, with 10 bases between. The germline V gene has CDR1 MDHEN and CDR2 SYDVKM. CDR3 sequence (DNA): TGTGCCAGCAGCGAGGCAAAGAACTATGGCTACACCTTC. It codes for CASSEAKNYGYTF.

The chain has TRBV18 and TRBJ2-1; perhaps TRBD1 as D (6 bases). CDR3 size: 15 residues. The V end lost 2 bases, the J end lost 0 bases, and 8 bases lay between the germline ends. Germline assignment: CDR1 KGHSH and CDR2 LQKENI. CDR3 protein: CASSPDRSSYNEQFF. The CDR3 nucleotides read TGTGCCAGCTCACCAGACAGGAGCTCCTACAATGAGCAGTTCTTC.

This chain joins TRBV7-9 and TRBJ2-3, with 10 bases matching TRBD2. The CDR3 extends over 14 amino acids. With V trimmed by 0 bases and J by 9 bases, 3 bases remained unmatched. Per the germline V gene, CDR1 is SEHNR and CDR2 is FQNEAQ (reference sequence). The CDR3 DNA reads TGTGCCAGCAGCTTAGCTCTAGCGGGGGAAACGCAGTATTTT. Residues: CASSLALAGETQYF.

This chain uses TRBV6-5 with TRBJ1-6; a weak D match, TRBD1 (6 bases). V lost 4 bases to trimming and J lost 9 bases, with 13 bases between them. This CDR3 contains 14 residues. Germline-derived CDR1 and CDR2 are MNHEY and SVGAGI. The CDR3 DNA reads as TGTGCCAGCAGTTCGGGACAAGGTTTTTCACCCCTCCACTTT. It codes for CASSSGQGFSPLHF.

CDR3 sequence: CASNPDTNSYNEQFF. The CDR3 DNA follows: TGTGCCAGCAACCCAGACACCAACTCCTACAATGAGCAGTTCTTC. The chain combines TRBV2 with TRBJ2-1; D unresolved. Germline lookup yields CDR1 SNHLY and CDR2 FYNNEI. There are 15 residues in the CDR3. Trimming took 7 bases from V and 0 from J, leaving 13 bases between them.

Only one count was recorded for this clone. The chain couples TRBV3-1 (or the pseudogene TRBV3-2) to TRBJ2-3; 10 bases are shared with TRBD2. V lost 1 base and J lost 10; bases outside the gene matches: 14. The V gene's germline CDR1 is LGHDT and CDR2 YNNKEL (reference sequence). The CDR3 contains 17 residues. CDR3 protein: CASSQAPQREGIRSQYF. DNA for the CDR3: TGTGCCAGCAGCCAAGCCCCCCAGCGGGAGGGCATTAGATCGCAGTATTTT.

The gene calls are TRBV5-1 and TRBJ2-7; weak D call: TRBD2 (5 bases). This CDR3 has 15 residues. Germline loops: CDR1 SGHRS, CDR2 YFSETQ. V lost 2 bases and J 2 bases, leaving 14 bases between the germline ends. CDR3 loop: CASSFDGLAPYEQYF. As DNA, the CDR3 is TGCGCCAGCAGCTTCGATGGACTGGCCCCCTACGAGCAGTACTTC.

This clone was picked up one time. The rearrangement uses TRBV29-1 and TRBJ2-7; D perhaps matches TRBD2 (7 bases). The CDR3 runs 12 residues. The germline CDR1 and CDR2 sequences are SQVTM and ANQGSEA. Trimming shortened V by 4 bases and J by 5 bases, and 12 bases separated the two germline ends. This chain's CDR3 is CSVVGGENEQYF. The CDR3 coding sequence is TGCAGCGTTGTAGGGGGGGAAAACGAGCAGTACTTC.

The chain carries TRBV9 and TRBJ2-5; TRBD2 aligns across 12 bases. Germline V gene lookup returns CDR1 SGDLS and CDR2 YYNGEE. The CDR3 consists of 17 residues. V lost 3 bases, J lost 6 bases, and 12 bases stayed unmatched. The CDR3 DNA reads as TGTGCCAGCAGCGCAGATCAGACTAGCGGGAGCCTTAAGACCCAGTACTTC. Translated, it gives CASSADQTSGSLKTQYF.

This clone was observed once. The rearrangement joins TRBV24-1 to TRBJ2-3; D possibly corresponds to TRBD1 (5 bases). Germline V gives CDR1 KGHDR, CDR2 SFDVKD. V lost 5 bases and J 6 bases, leaving 11 bases between the germline ends. The CDR3 loop spans 13 amino acids. The CDR3 coding sequence is TGTGCCACCAGTGCCCAGGGTGTTGATACGCAGTATTTT. Its protein is CATSAQGVDTQYF.

CDR3 sequence: CASSQDRGPNQPQHF. As DNA, the CDR3 is TGCGCCAGCAGCCAAGATAGGGGCCCCAATCAGCCCCAGCATTTT. V usage is TRBV4-1 and J usage is TRBJ1-5; tentative D call: TRBD1 (5 bases). CDR1 MGHRA and CDR2 YSYEKL come from the germline V gene. This CDR3 is 15 amino acids long. V was clipped by 0 bases and J by 3 bases, with 9 bases between them.

The V gene is TRBV6-1, the J gene TRBJ2-7, with no clear D. V lost 2 bases and J lost 2, with 10 bases in between. This CDR3 spans 14 amino acids. Germline assignment: CDR1 MNHNS and CDR2 SASEGT. CDR3 coding DNA: TGTGCCAGCAGTGAATATGGCGGAACCTACGAGCAGTACTTC. Translating gives CASSEYGGTYEQYF.